The rows below give T cell receptor beta chains drawn from one sample of a study of shared clonotypes between healthy human individuals. Sequenced by immunoSEQ multiplex PCR; TCRdb stores in-frame clones only, minus some. Of 2 million to 2.5 million clones listed, 90% to 95% were seen once; the top ten hold 0.1% to 0.15%. Sequencing used naive CD4+ T cells sorted from blood. These TCRs come from a man younger than 35 in good health. Each CDR3 is given with its conserved first and last residue. The D gene is left open where the match is weak. Size tells how often a clone was seen (once, few, many) or the class of an expanded clone, and some rows leave it out.

>TRBD1|-|TRBV7-2|TRBJ1-5
CASSLGGWGDSQPQHF
TGTGCCAGCAGCTTGGGCGGGTGGGGGGACAGTCAGCCCCAGCATTTT
>TRBD2|-|TRBV5-6|TRBJ2-7
CASSTGTRFNEQYF
TGTGCCAGCAGTACCGGGACTAGATTTAACGAGCAGTACTTC
>-|-|TRBV7-9|TRBJ1-3
CASSPDGSSGNTIYF
TGTGCCAGCAGCCCAGACGGCAGCTCTGGAAACACCATATATTTT
>TRBD1|-|TRBV2|TRBJ2-7
CASITQGQSYEQYF
TGTGCCAGCATCACTCAGGGACAGTCCTACGAGCAGTACTTC
>TRBD2|-|TRBV6-1|TRBJ2-7
CASRDPGLAVYEQYF
TGTGCCAGCAGGGACCCGGGACTAGCGGTCTACGAGCAGTACTTC
>-|-|TRBV6-5|TRBJ2-7
CASSTEIYEQYF
TGTGCCAGCAGCACAGAAATCTACGAGCAGTACTTC
>-|-|TRBV30|TRBJ2-3
CAWNSADTQYF
TGTGCCTGGAACTCGGCAGATACGCAGTATTTT
>-|once|TRBV11-2|TRBJ2-4
CASSLFGASKNIQYF
TGTGCCAGCAGCTTATTCGGGGCGTCCAAAAACATTCAGTACTTC
>TRBD2|-|TRBV10-3|TRBJ2-7
CAISETGGEQYF
TGTGCCATCAGTGAAACGGGGGGCGAGCAGTACTTC
>TRBD1|-|TRBV7-6|TRBJ2-2
CASSRNNRGAGELFF
TGTGCCAGCAGCCGAAACAACAGGGGTGCCGGGGAGCTGTTTTTT
>TRBD1|-|TRBV19|TRBJ1-6
CATRTGGSPALHF
TGTGCCACCCGGACAGGGGGCTCCCCGGCCCTCCACTTT
>-|-|TRBV11-2|TRBJ1-4
CASSRTWDGGNEKLFF
TGTGCCAGCAGCCGGACCTGGGACGGAGGAAATGAAAAACTGTTTTTT
>-|-|TRBV4-1|TRBJ1-2
CASSQDSYAWDGANYGYTF
TGCGCCAGCAGCCAAGATTCATACGCATGGGACGGAGCTAACTATGGCTACACCTTC
>TRBD2|-|TRBV6-5|TRBJ2-7
CASQRLAGGAYEQYF
TGTGCCAGCCAGAGGTTAGCGGGAGGGGCGTACGAGCAGTACTTC
>TRBD1|-|TRBV10-2|TRBJ1-5
CASADRGHQPQHF
TGCGCCAGCGCTGACAGGGGGCATCAGCCCCAGCATTTT
>TRBD2|-|TRBV12-5|TRBJ2-3
CASGNRSGVPGDTQYF
TGTGCTAGTGGTAACAGGAGCGGGGTCCCCGGAGATACGCAGTATTTT